The 13 T cell receptor beta chains below were found in one sample sequenced in a study of blood T cell repertoires in COVID-19. The assay was immunoSEQ multiplex PCR, and TCRdb's table has in-frame clones only and misses some. This sample yields roughly 250,000 clones, of which 88% are seen a single time; around 3.2% belongs to the top ten. Sequenced: PBMCs or T cells enriched from blood (not recorded which). The receptors derive from a middle-aged woman who had been exposed to COVID-19.

In DNA, the CDR3 is TGCGCCAGCAGCTCTACCGGCGGCCCCAGGGGTGAGCAGTTCTTC. It translates to CASSSTGGPRGEQFF. The chain uses TRBV5-1 and TRBJ2-1; perhaps TRBD1 as D (6 bases). There are 15 residues in the CDR3. With 3 bases removed from V and 9 bases from J, the gap between germline ends came to 19 bases. Germline V gives CDR1 SGHRS, CDR2 YFSETQ.

The chain carries TRBV28 and TRBJ2-7; D is unresolved. This CDR3 spans 14 amino acids. V lost 3 bases, J lost 1 base, and 10 bases lay in between. Germline CDR1 reads MDHEN; CDR2 reads SYDVKM. CDR3 sequence (DNA): TGTGCCAGCAGTTTCGCCGGGTCTTCCTACGAGCAGTACTTC. As protein: CASSFAGSSYEQYF.

The genes are TRBV29-1 and TRBJ1-2; possibly TRBD1 for D (5 bases). The V and J ends lost 4 bases and 0 bases respectively, with 6 bases between them. The CDR3 has 12 amino acids. The germline V gene encodes CDR1 SQVTM and CDR2 ANQGSEA. CDR3 region: CSVGQTNYGYTF. CDR3 DNA: TGCAGCGTTGGACAGACTAACTATGGCTACACCTTC. Complete variable domain (other parts from reference TRBV29-1 and TRBJ1-2): SAVISQKPSRDICQRGTSLTIQCQVDSQVTMMFWYRQQPGQSLTLIATANQGSEATYESGFVIDKFPISRPNLTFSTLTVSNMSPEDSSIYLCSVGQTNYGYTFGSGTRLTVV.

This clone was seen only a few times. This chain uses TRBV4-2 with TRBJ2-1, with 12 bases aligning to TRBD2. CDR1 LGHNA and CDR2 YNFKEQ come from the germline V gene. V gave up 0 bases and J gave up 6 bases; unmatched junction bases: 3. The CDR3 length is 16 residues. DNA for the CDR3: TGTGCCAGCAGCCAAGATCTAGCGGGAGGGCTCAATGAGCAGTTCTTC. It yields the protein CASSQDLAGGLNEQFF.

This chain uses TRBV6-5 with TRBJ1-2; no firm D call. There are 16 residues in the CDR3. The V gene lost 0 bases and the J gene lost 4 bases, with 15 bases spanning the gap. Germline V lookup: CDR1 MNHEY, CDR2 SVGAGI. The CDR3: CASSYSNPLGIYGYTF. In nucleotides, the CDR3 is TGTGCCAGCAGTTACTCAAACCCACTAGGGATCTATGGCTACACCTTC.

The chain has TRBV7-9 and TRBJ2-7; D possibly corresponds to TRBD2 (6 bases). This CDR3 region has 12 residues. Trimming removed 5 bases at V and 9 bases at J, with 14 bases between. Germline CDR1 is SEHNR and CDR2 is FQNEAQ (reference sequence). CDR3 in amino acids: CASSPTGDGQYF. The CDR3, as DNA: TGTGCCAGCAGCCCGACGGGGGACGGGCAGTACTTC. Drawing the rest from reference TRBV7-9 and TRBJ2-7, the complete variable domain is DTGVSQNPRHKITKRGQNVTFRCDPISEHNRLYWYRQTLGQGPEFLTYFQNEAQLEKSRLLSDRFSAERPKGSFSTLEIQRTEQGDSAMYLCASSPTGDGQYFGPGTRLTVT.

In its sample, this clone was seen once. The rearrangement uses TRBV7-3 and TRBJ1-1; D ambiguous. This CDR3 contains 13 residues. V lost 5 bases and J 1 base, leaving 8 bases between the germline ends. Germline V gene lookup returns CDR1 SGHTA and CDR2 FQGTGA. CDR3 DNA sequence: TGTGCCAGCAGCGTACAATCGAACACTGAAGCTTTCTTT. Protein sequence: CASSVQSNTEAFF. The whole variable domain, remainder taken from reference TRBV7-3 and TRBJ1-1, is GAGVSQTPSNKVTEKGKYVELRCDPISGHTALYWYRQSLGQGPEFLIYFQGTGAADDSGLPNDRFFAVRPEGSVSTLKIQRTERGDSAVYLCASSVQSNTEAFFGQGTRLTVV.

The V gene is TRBV4-1, the J gene TRBJ2-7, with D uncertain. Per germline, CDR1 MGHRA and CDR2 YSYEKL. The CDR3 has 17 residues. V was trimmed by 0 bases and J by 3 bases, leaving 18 bases between them. The CDR3 sequence: CASSQDRLQKSFYEQYF. As DNA, the CDR3 is TGCGCCAGCAGCCAAGATCGTTTACAGAAATCCTTCTACGAGCAGTACTTC.

This chain uses TRBV7-2 with TRBJ1-1, with D unresolved. CDR1 is SGHTA, CDR2 FQGNSA, per germline. V lost 3 bases to trimming and J lost 5 bases, with 13 bases between them. The CDR3 extends over 14 amino acids. The CDR3 reads CASSLRGDRTEAFF. DNA for the CDR3: TGTGCCAGCAGCTTGCGGGGAGATCGGACTGAAGCTTTCTTT. Full variable domain (remainder filled in from reference TRBV7-2 and TRBJ1-1): GAGVSQSPSNKVTEKGKDVELRCDPISGHTALYWYRQSLGQGLEFLIYFQGNSAPDKSGLPSDRFSAERTGGSVSTLTIQRTQQEDSAVYLCASSLRGDRTEAFFGQGTRLTVV.

The CDR3 DNA follows: TGTGCCAGCAGCTTAGTACGGCCTGGACTTTCCCACGTCCTTAACTATGGCTACACCTTC. This codes for CASSLVRPGLSHVLNYGYTF. J is TRBJ1-2 and V is TRBV7-8; D ambiguous. Germline V gene sequence: CDR1 SGHVS, CDR2 FQNEAQ. The CDR3 consists of 20 residues. V was pared by 1 base and J by 1 base, with 25 bases between.

This chain uses TRBV27 with TRBJ2-7; 9 bases match TRBD1. The CDR3 sequence is 14 residues long. Germline CDR1 MNHEY, CDR2 SMNVEV (reference sequence). V was pared by 5 bases and J by 6 bases, with 8 bases of the junction left unmatched. The CDR3 sequence: CASSPGTGSPEQYF. The CDR3 coding sequence is TGTGCCAGCAGTCCCGGGACAGGGAGCCCCGAGCAGTACTTC.

The rearrangement uses TRBV19 and TRBJ2-3, with TRBD2 matching 10 bases. Germline V lookup: CDR1 LNHDA, CDR2 SQIVND (reference sequence). This CDR3 has 16 residues. V lost 6 bases, J lost 2 bases, and 8 bases stayed unmatched. The CDR3 protein is CASRSGSGRLTDTQYF. The DNA for the CDR3 is TGTGCCAGTAGATCGGGTAGCGGGAGGCTCACAGATACGCAGTATTTT.

The genes are TRBV2 and TRBJ2-7, with D maybe TRBD1 (6 bases). V was clipped by 7 bases and J by 6 bases, with 13 bases between them. The germline V gene has CDR1 SNHLY and CDR2 FYNNEI. The CDR3 extends over 12 amino acids. CDR3 protein: CASNGQFSEQYV. The CDR3 DNA sequence: TGTGCCAGCAACGGACAGTTTAGCGAGCAGTACGTC.